Below, 21 T cell receptor beta chains from the same sample are listed, as sequenced in a study of blood T cell repertoires in COVID-19. Repertoires were generated with immunoSEQ multiplex PCR, while TCRdb's copy carries only in-frame clones and drops some. This table has about 350,000 clones, roughly 90% appearing once. Sequenced sample: peripheral blood. The receptors come from a woman between 55 and 75 years old with COVID-19, enrolled during active disease.

The DNA of the CDR3 is TGCGCCAGCAGCAGCAGCGCAACTAATGAAAAACTGTTTTTT. Encoded protein: CASSSSATNEKLFF. This chain uses TRBV5-1 with TRBJ1-4; D ambiguous. Germline V gene lookup returns CDR1 SGHRS and CDR2 YFSETQ. V shed 4 bases and J shed 0 bases, with 7 bases lying between them. The CDR3 loop spans 14 amino acids.

The CDR3 sequence is CASSSGQITEAFF. The DNA of the CDR3 is TGTGCCAGCAGTTCAGGACAGATCACTGAAGCTTTCTTT. This chain joins TRBV27 and TRBJ1-1; tentatively, D is TRBD1 (6 bases). The germline gives CDR1 MNHEY, CDR2 SMNVEV (reference sequence). There are 13 residues in the CDR3. The V and J ends lost 4 bases and 4 bases respectively, with 10 bases between them.

This chain connects TRBV11-2 to TRBJ1-2; possibly TRBD1 for D (6 bases). Germline V gene data show CDR1 as SGHAT and CDR2 as FQNNGV. The CDR3 runs to 13 residues. V dropped 5 bases and J dropped 2 bases, with 9 bases sitting between them. CDR3 DNA sequence: TGTGCCAGCAGCCCGGACAGCAACTATGGCTACACCTTC. It translates to CASSPDSNYGYTF.

The genes are TRBV28 and TRBJ1-5; 9 bases are a match to TRBD1. Germline V gene sequence: CDR1 MDHEN, CDR2 SYDVKM. J was trimmed by 3 bases and V by 7 bases; bases with no gene match: 4. The CDR3 is 14 amino acids. CDR3 residues: CASIRQGDNQPQHF. The CDR3 DNA follows: TGTGCCAGCATAAGACAGGGGGACAATCAGCCCCAGCATTTT.

This chain uses TRBV3-1 (or the pseudogene TRBV3-2) with TRBJ1-1; D unclear. Between the trimmed V and J ends, which lost 4 bases and 1 base, there was a span of 16 bases. Germline V gene lookup returns CDR1 LGHDT and CDR2 YNNKEL (reference sequence). The CDR3 spans 16 residues. The CDR3 loop reads CASSPQYPGRNTEAFF. The DNA for the CDR3 is TGTGCCAGCAGCCCCCAGTACCCCGGGAGGAACACTGAAGCTTTCTTT.

The J gene is TRBJ2-5, the V gene TRBV7-2; 12 bases agree with TRBD2. Germline CDR1 SGHTA, CDR2 FQGNSA. Trimming at V came to 5 bases and at J to 2 bases, leaving 6 bases not matched to a gene. The CDR3 is 16 amino acids. The CDR3 here is CASSARTSGVQETQYF. The CDR3 DNA reads as TGTGCCAGCAGCGCCCGGACTAGCGGGGTACAAGAGACCCAGTACTTC.

This clone was counted only a few times. The gene calls are TRBV2 and TRBJ1-2; D not resolved. V gave up 7 bases and J gave up 8 bases, with 20 bases separating them. The CDR3 has 14 amino acids. Germline assignment: CDR1 SNHLY and CDR2 FYNNEI. The CDR3 here is CASILQKPSGGYTF. The CDR3, as DNA: TGTGCCAGCATCTTACAGAAACCTTCGGGAGGCTACACCTTC.

The chain joins TRBV5-1 to TRBJ2-1; D is possibly TRBD2 (6 bases). From germline, CDR1 is SGHRS and CDR2 YFSETQ. CDR3 size: 12 residues. Trimming left V 0 bases short and J 8 bases short, with 6 bases between. CDR3 sequence: CASSLVADEQFF. The CDR3, as DNA: TGCGCCAGCAGCTTGGTAGCGGATGAGCAGTTCTTC.

This clone has a handful of counts. V and J are TRBV18 and TRBJ1-1; perhaps TRBD1 as D (5 bases). The V gene lost 4 bases and the J gene lost 0 bases, with 9 bases spanning the gap. Germline CDR1 is KGHSH and CDR2 is LQKENI. This CDR3 spans 14 amino acids. CDR3 region: CASSLTVMNTEAFF. The CDR3 DNA reads as TGTGCCAGCTCACTGACAGTTATGAACACTGAAGCTTTCTTT.

In the case of this clone: At one boundary the junction diverges from the germline segment, which might be a read error. The rearrangement joins TRBV28 to TRBJ2-7, with 9 nucleotides matching TRBD1. CDR3 length equals 15 residues. Germline lookup yields CDR1 MDHEN and CDR2 SYDVKM. CDR3 residues: CASSLSGTGRYEQYF. The CDR3, as DNA: TGTGCCAGCAGCTTATCCGGGACAGGGCGCTACGAGCAGTACTTC. The full variable domain, with the rest looked up from reference TRBV28 and TRBJ2-7, is DVKVTQSSRYLVKRTGEKVFLECVQDMDHENMFWYRQDPGLGLRLIYFSYDVKMKEKGDIPEGYSVSREKKERFSLILESASTNQTSMYLCASSLSGTGRYEQYFGPGTRLTVT.

This clone was seen a single time. The J gene is TRBJ2-2, the V gene TRBV7-9, with TRBD1 matching over 8 bases. V lost 3 bases, J lost 7 bases, and 4 bases stayed unmatched. Germline values: CDR1 SEHNR, CDR2 FQNEAQ (reference sequence). The CDR3 totals 14 residues. CDR3 loop: CASSFGQGDGELFF. DNA for the CDR3: TGTGCCAGCAGCTTCGGACAGGGTGACGGGGAGCTGTTTTTT.

A single count supports this clone. The genes are TRBV29-1 and TRBJ1-1; tentatively, D is TRBD1 (6 bases). This CDR3 region has 14 residues. Germline values: CDR1 SQVTM, CDR2 ANQGSEA. V lost 0 bases, J lost 5 bases, and 13 bases lay in between. CDR3 region: CSVEEEGVGTEAFF. DNA of the CDR3: TGCAGCGTTGAAGAAGAGGGGGTAGGGACTGAAGCTTTCTTT.

This clone is a singleton in its sample. This chain joins TRBV7-8 and TRBJ1-1; D gene ambiguous. The V gene's germline CDR1 is SGHVS and CDR2 FQNEAQ. The CDR3 has 17 amino acids. V lost 7 bases, J lost 1 base, and 22 bases lay in between. The CDR3 nucleotides read TGTGCCAGCACCATCCACCACCTCCGGGAGAAGAACACTGAAGCTTTCTTT. Protein sequence: CASTIHHLREKNTEAFF. Supplemented by reference TRBV7-8 and TRBJ1-1, the full variable domain reads GAGVSQSPRYKVAKRGQDVALRCDPISGHVSLFWYQQALGQGPEFLTYFQNEAQLDKSGLPSDRFFAERPEGSVSTLKIQRTQQEDSAVYLCASTIHHLREKNTEAFFGQGTRLTVV.

This chain links TRBV19 with TRBJ1-1; TRBD1 matches 8 bases. Germline trimming cut 4 bases from V and 10 bases from J; bases unmatched to any gene: 5. The CDR3 length is 12 residues. CDR1 and CDR2 (germline): LNHDA, SQIVND (reference sequence). CDR3 sequence (DNA): TGTGCCAGTAGTAAACAGGGGGGAAGAGCTTTCTTT. Protein sequence: CASSKQGGRAFF.

The J gene is TRBJ2-4, the V gene TRBV18; 8 bases agree with TRBD1. V dropped 3 bases and J dropped 3; count of bases not matched to a gene: 4. Germline V CDR1 and CDR2: KGHSH, LQKENI. The CDR3 is 15 amino acids. As DNA, the CDR3 is TGTGCCAGCTCACCTCCCGGGACAGGCAAAAACATTCAGTACTTC. Translating it yields CASSPPGTGKNIQYF.

The rearrangement links TRBV18 to TRBJ1-1; weak D call: TRBD1 (6 bases). The CDR3 length is 13 residues. Germline values: CDR1 KGHSH, CDR2 LQKENI. V was trimmed by 6 bases and J by 4 bases, leaving 12 bases between them. The CDR3 protein is CASSPKQGTEAFF. The DNA of the CDR3 is TGTGCCAGCTCCCCTAAACAGGGCACTGAAGCTTTCTTT.

The genes are TRBV7-9 and TRBJ1-5; 9 bases line up with TRBD1. CDR3 length: 14 amino acids. The germline V gene has CDR1 SEHNR and CDR2 FQNEAQ (reference sequence). The trim removed 5 bases at V and 6 bases at J, leaving 5 bases unmatched. The CDR3 region has the DNA TGTGCCAGCAGCCTGGACAGGGGAACTCAGCCCCAGCATTTT. As protein: CASSLDRGTQPQHF.

CDR3 nucleotides: TGCGCCAGCAGCACTAGAGGTGGCTCCTACGAGCAGTACTTC. Translation: CASSTRGGSYEQYF. V is TRBV5-1 and J is TRBJ2-7; weak D call: TRBD2 (5 bases). Looked up from germline, CDR1 is SGHRS and CDR2 is YFSETQ. The CDR3 has 14 amino acids. V lost 4 bases, J lost 0 bases, and 11 bases lay in between.

CDR3 region: CASSPSGNTEAFF. The CDR3 nucleotides read TGTGCCAGCAGCCCTTCGGGGAACACTGAAGCTTTCTTT. The chain links TRBV7-3 to TRBJ1-1; D remains ambiguous. V was pared by 5 bases and J by 1 base, with 8 bases between. Per germline, CDR1 SGHTA and CDR2 FQGTGA. There are 13 residues in the CDR3.

This clone was counted once. This sequence joins TRBV18 and TRBJ2-7, with a weak D call TRBD2 (5 bases). The CDR3 is 15 residues long. Germline assignment: CDR1 KGHSH and CDR2 LQKENI. Trimming took 3 bases from V and 5 from J, leaving 17 bases between them. CDR3: CASSPGSGLINEQYF. The DNA for the CDR3 is TGTGCCAGCTCACCGGGATCGGGATTGATAAACGAGCAGTACTTC.

As for this clone: One junction end does not reproduce the germline sequence, and a read error may be involved. The gene calls are TRBV7-2 and TRBJ2-3, with a possible D match to TRBD2 (5 bases). The CDR3 is 16 amino acids. Germline CDR1 SGHTA, CDR2 FQGNSA. As DNA, the CDR3 is TGTGCCAGCAGGCCCAGCGGTGGGCCACCCACAAATACGCAGTATTTT. Translating it yields CASRPSGGPPTNTQYF.